These 20 T cell receptor beta chains came from one sample sequenced in a study of blood T cells in healthy people across ages. A second PCR of 7 to 11 cycles used a sample-barcoded 5' primer and a J-beta primer mix. Each CDR3 protein gets one entry after TCRdb re-called the 5' RACE reads with MiXCR. The sample carries hundreds of thousands of distinct CDR3 sequences, about 34% recorded once. Input material: blood. The receptors here all came from an elderly woman in good health.

The chain is built from TRBV5-6 and TRBJ1-6; D may be TRBD1 (5 bases). The CDR3 covers 16 residues. Deletions cut 0 bases from V and 9 bases from J, with 16 bases between. The germline V gene has CDR1 SGHDT and CDR2 YYEEEE. The DNA of the CDR3 is TGTGCCAGCAGCTTGGTCCAGGCAGGCGGGGGTTCACCCCTCCACTTT. Its translation: CASSLVQAGGGSPLHF.

There are many counts of this clonotype. This chain connects TRBV19 to TRBJ2-4; either TRBD1 or TRBD2 may supply D (5 bases each). The ends were cut back, 4 bases at V and 8 bases at J, with 21 bases in the middle. The CDR3 sequence is 16 residues long. Germline V gives CDR1 LNHDA, CDR2 SQIVND (reference sequence). DNA of the CDR3: TGTGCCAGTAGTAATTTTGACAGCCCCTTGAGGGACATTCAGTACTTC. Translating it yields CASSNFDSPLRDIQYF. The full variable domain, in which reference TRBV19 and TRBJ2-4 provide the parts outside the CDR3, is DGGITQSPKYLFRKEGQNVTLSCEQNLNHDAMYWYRQDPGQGLRLIYYSQIVNDFQKGDIAEGYSVSREKKESFPLTVTSAQKNPTAFYLCASSNFDSPLRDIQYFGAGTRLSVL.

This clonotype has at least ten counts. The chain joins TRBV5-1 to TRBJ2-1, with 8 bases matching TRBD2. CDR3 size: 14 residues. The germline gives CDR1 SGHRS, CDR2 YFSETQ. V shed 3 bases, J shed 7 bases, and the junction held 6 bases outside the gene matches. This chain's CDR3 is CASSSGGGRNEQFF. The CDR3 DNA reads TGCGCCAGCAGCTCCGGGGGGGGAAGAAATGAGCAGTTCTTC.

Points on this clonotype: A read error may be the cause here, since a much bigger clone is one base away. The V call is TRBV12-3 or TRBV12-4, the J call TRBJ2-3, with 8 bases identical to TRBD2. There are 15 residues in the CDR3. The CDR3 nucleotides are TGTGCCAGCAGTTGGGGCGGGGGGACTACAGATGCGCAGTATTTT. This codes for CASSWGGGTTDAQYF.

V usage is TRBV20-1 and J usage is TRBJ1-1, with a weak D call TRBD1 (6 bases). This CDR3 is built from 11 residues. Trimming removed 1 base from V and 10 bases from J, with 10 bases in between. Per the germline V gene, CDR1 is DFQATT and CDR2 is SNEGSKA (reference sequence). CDR3 residues: CSARARGGAFF. The CDR3 DNA sequence: TGCAGTGCTAGAGCAAGAGGGGGAGCTTTCTTT.

DNA for the CDR3: TGTGCCAGCAGCTATCCGCAGTCCCCGGATACGCAGTATTTT. Protein: CASSYPQSPDTQYF. This rearrangement joins TRBV11-2 to TRBJ2-3; D call uncertain. This CDR3 has 14 amino acids. The V gene lost 4 bases and the J gene lost 6 bases, with 14 bases spanning the gap. CDR1 and CDR2 (germline): SGHAT, FQNNGV.

This clonotype is a singleton in its sample. This may come from a read error, since a much larger clone is one base off. The chain links TRBV7-9 to TRBJ1-4, with TRBD1 matching 8 bases. Germline V CDR1 and CDR2: SEHNR, FQNEAQ (reference sequence). CDR3 size: 16 residues. Unmatched junction bases numbered 15, after V lost 5 bases and J lost 10 bases. The CDR3 here is CASSPDCGQGARKLFF. The CDR3 DNA follows: TGTGCCAGCAGCCCAGACTGCGGCCAGGGGGCGAGAAAACTGTTTTTT.

This clonotype has ten or more counts. This sequence joins TRBV5-1 and TRBJ1-5; unclear D gene. V lost 1 base and J lost 2, with 7 bases in between. The germline V gene has CDR1 SGHRS and CDR2 YFSETQ. CDR3 size: 14 residues. This CDR3 reads CASSLHGGNQPQHF. As DNA, the CDR3 is TGCGCCAGCAGCTTGCATGGGGGCAATCAGCCCCAGCATTTT. Complete variable domain (other parts from reference TRBV5-1 and TRBJ1-5): KAGVTQTPRYLIKTRGQQVTLSCSPISGHRSVSWYQQTPGQGLQFLFEYFSETQRNKGNFPGRFSGRQFSNSRSEMNVSTLELGDSALYLCASSLHGGNQPQHFGDGTRLSIL.

The gene calls are TRBV12-3 or TRBV12-4 and TRBJ2-7, with no clear D. The CDR3 spans 14 residues. V lost 10 bases, J lost 1 base, and 17 bases lay in between. This CDR3 reads CATKTALTSYEQYF. DNA of the CDR3: TGTGCCACCAAAACCGCACTTACGTCCTACGAGCAGTACTTC.

On this clonotype itself: Given a much more abundant clone one base away, this may be a read error. The chain has TRBV7-2 and TRBJ2-7; D is undetermined. V lost 1 base and J 7 bases, leaving 11 bases between the germline ends. CDR1 is SGHTA and CDR2 is FQGNSA in the germline V gene. CDR3 length: 13 residues. This CDR3 is CASSLGLYTEQYF. CDR3 sequence (DNA): TGTGCCAGCAGCTTAGGGCTCTACACTGAGCAGTACTTC.

The V and J genes are TRBV20-1 and TRBJ2-1, with D perhaps TRBD1 (6 bases). The CDR3 sequence is 14 residues long. Germline assignment: CDR1 DFQATT and CDR2 SNEGSKA (reference sequence). Trimming stripped 8 bases from V and 5 bases from J, with 19 bases between. CDR3 nucleotides: TGCAGTACTCTCAGGTTGGACAGCCACAATGAGCAGTTCTTC. This codes for CSTLRLDSHNEQFF.

This sequence joins TRBV6-2 or TRBV6-3 and TRBJ2-5, with 7 bases identical to TRBD2. This CDR3 spans 12 amino acids. V lost 7 bases and J lost 3; bases outside the gene matches: 2. CDR1 and CDR2 from the germline V gene are MNHEY and SVGEGT. CDR3 DNA sequence: TGTGCCAGCACTAGCGGAGAAGAGACCCAGTACTTC. This codes for CASTSGEETQYF.

This clonotype was seen ten or more times. Here the CDR3 reads CASSPGTGGPIAKNIQYF. CDR3 sequence (DNA): TGTGCCAGCAGCCCGGGGACAGGGGGCCCGATTGCCAAAAACATTCAGTACTTC. This chain connects TRBV7-2 to TRBJ2-4, with 12 bases lining up with TRBD1. This CDR3 has 18 residues. Trimming removed 5 bases from V and 1 base from J; junction bases left unmatched: 9. The germline V gene encodes CDR1 SGHTA and CDR2 FQGNSA.

As regards this clonotype: A much larger clone lies a single base off, so this may be a read error. The V call is TRBV5-1, the J call TRBJ2-3; 7 bases map to TRBD1. Germline CDR1 is SGHRS and CDR2 is YFSETQ. With V trimmed by 2 bases and J by 4 bases, 4 bases remained unmatched. The CDR3 sequence is 14 residues long. CDR3 nucleotide sequence: TGCGCCAGCAGCTTTGACAGGGTCGCAGATACGCAGTATTTT. It translates to CASSFDRVADTQYF.

This sequence joins TRBV3-1 and TRBJ2-2, with a tentative D call TRBD2 (6 bases). This CDR3 region has 15 residues. The germline gives CDR1 LGHDT, CDR2 YNNKEL (reference sequence). Trimming took 4 bases from V and 4 from J, leaving 13 bases between them. In nucleotides, the CDR3 is TGTGCCAGCAGCCTCCGGGAGTTTAGCACCGGGGAGCTGTTTTTT. The encoded protein is CASSLREFSTGELFF.

The chain links TRBV2 to TRBJ1-1; 7 bases are shared with TRBD1. The CDR3 loop spans 14 amino acids. V lost 3 bases and J lost 3; bases outside the gene matches: 4. Germline V CDR1 and CDR2: SNHLY, FYNNEI. CDR3 nucleotides: TGTGCCAGCAGTGATGCGGGACAGCACACTGAAGCTTTCTTT. As protein: CASSDAGQHTEAFF.

Concerning this clonotype itself: A read error is possible here, since a much larger clone lies one base away. V gene TRBV30 combines with J gene TRBJ2-5; D gene ambiguous. The J call may be incorrect, as the DNA end agrees better with TRBJ2-7. Germline V CDR1 and CDR2: GTSNPN, SVGIG (reference sequence). This CDR3 is 12 amino acids long. The CDR3 DNA follows: TGTGCCTGGACTTCGGTCAGGCACGAGCAGTACTTC. Translation gives CAWTSVRHEQYF.

This clonotype has ten or more counts. The V gene is TRBV5-1, the J gene TRBJ2-5, with 12 bases that match TRBD1. Trimming took 2 bases from V and 3 from J; bases not matched to a gene: 5. Per the germline V gene, CDR1 is SGHRS and CDR2 is YFSETQ. The CDR3 is 16 amino acids. The DNA for the CDR3 is TGCGCCAGCAGCTTTGGGGACAGGGGGCACAAAGAGACCCAGTACTTC. This gives the protein CASSFGDRGHKETQYF.

This clonotype was detected many times. The gene calls are TRBV5-6 and TRBJ2-1; D ambiguous. V was clipped by 4 bases and J by 0 bases, with 14 bases between them. This CDR3 comprises 16 residues. Germline assignment: CDR1 SGHDT and CDR2 YYEEEE. CDR3: CASSPLAVTSYNEQFF. As DNA, the CDR3 is TGTGCCAGCAGCCCTCTCGCGGTGACCTCCTACAATGAGCAGTTCTTC.

The chain combines TRBV12-3 or TRBV12-4 with TRBJ1-5, with D hard to call. The V end lost 2 bases, the J end lost 2 bases, and 13 bases lay between the germline ends. CDR3 length equals 16 residues. The DNA of the CDR3 is TGTGCCAGCAGTTTACTACCCGTAAACGGCAATCAGCCCCAGCATTTT. Amino acid sequence: CASSLLPVNGNQPQHF.